This T cell receptor beta chain derives from a study of T cell changes during pregnancy in multiple sclerosis. V lost 6 bases and J 2 bases, leaving 13 bases between the germline ends. Germline CDR1 and CDR2: MGHRA and YSYEKL. The CDR3 runs 14 residues. Sequenced by immunoSEQ multiplex PCR; TCRdb stores in-frame clones only, minus some. This sample has approximately 40,000 clones, with about 93% found just once. Points on this clone: This sample also contains other DNA sequences that code for the same CDR3.

Sequences were derived from CD4+ T cells from peripheral blood mononuclear cells, sampled before pregnancy. This clonotype was obtained from a female donor with multiple sclerosis, enrolled in a pregnancy study. The chain joins TRBV4-1 to TRBJ2-5; D not certain. CDR3 coding DNA: TGCGCCAGCAGTCAAATGTTACAGCAAGAGACCCAGTACTTC. Translated: CASSQMLQQETQYF.